The 9 T cell receptor beta chains below all came from one sample that was sequenced in a study of T cells in Graves' hyperthyroidism and ophthalmopathy. Amplified TCR beta CDR3 regions came from RNA transcripts. HTBI primers were used for first-round RT-PCR of the TCR CDR3. TCRdb re-called the multiplex PCR reads through MiXCR, storing one row per CDR3 protein. The sample shows hundreds of thousands of distinct CDR3 sequences, 45% of them seen only once. Sequenced material: peripheral blood or thyroid tissue (not recorded which). The receptors were sampled from an adult man with Graves' disease, either hyperthyroidism or ophthalmopathy (not recorded which).

This clonotype was seen more than once but under ten times. The chain recombines TRBV13 with TRBJ2-7; 8 bases map to TRBD2. With V trimmed by 6 bases and J by 3 bases, 7 bases remained unmatched. Germline-derived CDR1 and CDR2 are PRHDT and FYEKMQ (reference sequence). CDR3 length equals 14 residues. CDR3: CASRDGGANYEQYF. In DNA form, the CDR3 reads TGTGCCAGCAGGGACGGGGGGGCGAACTACGAGCAGTACTTC.

The table lists this clonotype with many counts. This chain connects TRBV12-3 or TRBV12-4 to TRBJ1-6; the D is unclear. The ends were cut back, 4 bases at V and 6 bases at J, with 7 bases in the middle. The CDR3 consists of 13 residues. The CDR3 bases are TGTGCCAGCAGTTCCGTTTTTAATTCACCCCTCCACTTT. Translated: CASSSVFNSPLHF.

V and J are TRBV10-3 and TRBJ1-5; 9 positions match TRBD1. The CDR3 has 12 residues. From germline, CDR1 is ENHRY and CDR2 SYGVKD. Germline trimming cut 7 bases from V and 12 bases from J; bases unmatched to any gene: 7. CDR3 region: CAIKGQGGFQHF. CDR3 coding DNA: TGTGCCATCAAGGGACAGGGAGGGTTCCAGCATTTT.

This CDR3 is CASRQGADYNSPLHF. The DNA for the CDR3 is TGTGCCAGCAGGCAGGGGGCCGACTATAATTCACCCCTCCACTTT. The V call is TRBV25-1, the J call TRBJ1-6, with TRBD1 identical over 8 bases. Per the germline V gene, CDR1 is MGHDK and CDR2 is SYGVNS. V was pared by 6 bases and J by 3 bases, with 4 bases of the junction left unmatched. The CDR3 runs to 15 residues.

The chain joins TRBV6-5 to TRBJ1-5, with D tentatively TRBD1 (5 bases). The germline V and J ends were trimmed by 2 bases and 4 bases, with 18 bases remaining between them. This CDR3 spans 17 amino acids. Germline V gives CDR1 MNHEY, CDR2 SVGAGI. CDR3 residues: CASSYTPQGIRNQPQHF. The CDR3 region has the DNA TGTGCCAGCAGTTACACGCCCCAGGGAATTCGAAATCAGCCCCAGCATTTT.

This clonotype was picked up a small number of times. The chain has TRBV12-3 or TRBV12-4 and TRBJ1-2, with D perhaps matching TRBD1 (6 bases). V gave up 4 bases and J gave up 5 bases, with 14 bases separating them. The CDR3 is 14 amino acids. CDR3 in DNA: TGTGCCAGCAGTTACGGACAGCCCTCGTATGGCTACACCTTC. It specifies CASSYGQPSYGYTF.

The J gene is TRBJ2-7, the V gene TRBV6-1, with D possibly matching TRBD1 (6 bases). Germline V lookup: CDR1 MNHNS, CDR2 SASEGT. The CDR3 loop spans 16 amino acids. Between the trimmed V and J ends, which lost 6 bases and 1 base, there was a span of 19 bases. The CDR3 region is CASRRNTGWESYEQYF. Written as DNA, the CDR3 is TGTGCCAGCAGAAGAAACACAGGGTGGGAATCCTACGAGCAGTACTTC.

In this sample, this clonotype turned up a few times. The chain has TRBV6-5 and TRBJ1-4, with D perhaps TRBD1 (5 bases). CDR1 is MNHEY and CDR2 is SVGAGI in the germline V gene. Trimming pared 6 bases from V and 14 bases from J, leaving 22 bases between. This CDR3 has 14 amino acids. This CDR3 reads CASSLGAGGKQLFF. CDR3 coding DNA: TGTGCCAGCAGCCTCGGGGCAGGAGGAAAGCAGCTGTTTTTT.

This clonotype was counted ten times or more. V usage is TRBV7-9 and J usage is TRBJ1-1, with D possibly being TRBD1 (6 bases). CDR1 is SEHNR and CDR2 is FQNEAQ in the germline V gene (reference sequence). V was clipped by 3 bases and J by 4 bases, with 15 bases between them. The length of the CDR3 is 15 residues. The DNA for the CDR3 is TGTGCCAGCAGCTTTACAGGGAGTGTGAGCACTGAAGCTTTCTTT. This sequence encodes CASSFTGSVSTEAFF. Together with reference TRBV7-9 and TRBJ1-1, the CDR3 gives the full variable domain: DTGVSQNPRHKITKRGQNVTFRCDPISEHNRLYWYRQTLGQGPEFLTYFQNEAQLEKSRLLSDRFSAERPKGSFSTLEIQRTEQGDSAMYLCASSFTGSVSTEAFFGQGTRLTVV.